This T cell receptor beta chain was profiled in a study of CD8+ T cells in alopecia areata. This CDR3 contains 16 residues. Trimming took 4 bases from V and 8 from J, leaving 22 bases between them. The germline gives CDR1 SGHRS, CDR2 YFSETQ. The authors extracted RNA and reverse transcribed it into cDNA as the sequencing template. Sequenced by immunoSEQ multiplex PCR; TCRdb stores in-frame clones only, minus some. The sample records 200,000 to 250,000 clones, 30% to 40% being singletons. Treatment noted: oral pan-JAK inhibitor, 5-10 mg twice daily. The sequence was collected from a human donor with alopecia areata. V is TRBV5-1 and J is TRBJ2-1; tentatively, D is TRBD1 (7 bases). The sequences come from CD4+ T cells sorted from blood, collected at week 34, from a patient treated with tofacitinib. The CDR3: CASSAGQLSPFDEQFF. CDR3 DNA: TGCGCCAGCAGCGCGGGACAGCTCAGCCCATTCGATGAGCAGTTCTTC. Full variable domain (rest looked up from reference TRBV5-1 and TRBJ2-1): KAGVTQTPRYLIKTRGQQVTLSCSPISGHRSVSWYQQTPGQGLQFLFEYFSETQRNKGNFPGRFSGRQFSNSRSEMNVSTLELGDSALYLCASSAGQLSPFDEQFFGPGTRLTVL.